These 31 T cell receptor beta chains originate from one sample sequenced in a study of vaccination effects on CD4 cells after COVID-19. Their antigens are not known. Having been cultured for 9 to 11 days, the cells underwent CD4+ T cell isolation. Assay used: immunoSEQ multiplex PCR; TCRdb lists only in-frame clones, some missing. Seen here are around 26,000 clones, approximately 73% observed once, and the top ten hold more than 9.5%. This material consisted of CD4+ T cells from PBMCs cultured without peptide, taken before COVID-19 vaccination. The receptors stem from a human donor who received a COVID-19 vaccine.

The CDR3 sequence is CASSLSAGAHNEQFF. The CDR3 coding sequence is TGTGCCAGCAGCTTATCGGCGGGAGCTCACAATGAGCAGTTCTTC. This chain uses TRBV5-4 with TRBJ2-1; 7 bases agree with TRBD2. The CDR3 runs 15 residues. Trimming cost V 2 bases and J 5 bases; bases outside gene matches: 7. Germline V gives CDR1 SGHNT, CDR2 YYREEE (reference sequence).

This clone came up a few times. The rearrangement uses TRBV19 and TRBJ1-2, with D unresolved. The CDR3 is 13 amino acids. V lost 1 base, J lost 5 bases, and 8 bases lay in between. Germline V gene lookup returns CDR1 LNHDA and CDR2 SQIVND (reference sequence). Here the CDR3 DNA reads TGTGCCAGTAGTATAGGACCGACTTATGGCTACACCTTC. It specifies CASSIGPTYGYTF.

This clone has only one observation. V and J are TRBV19 and TRBJ1-5, with 11 bases identical to TRBD1. Germline CDR1 and CDR2: LNHDA and SQIVND (reference sequence). Trimming at V came to 2 bases and at J to 0 bases, leaving 6 bases not matched to a gene. The CDR3 contains 18 residues. CDR3 bases: TGTGCCAGTAGTATATCCCGGGACAGGGGGATTAGCAATCAGCCCCAGCATTTT. Encoded protein: CASSISRDRGISNQPQHF.

The rearrangement uses TRBV2 and TRBJ2-7; no clear D gene. Trimming stripped 4 bases from V and 1 base from J, with 5 bases between. The CDR3 loop spans 12 amino acids. Germline CDR1 and CDR2: SNHLY and FYNNEI. The CDR3 reads CASSALSYEQYF. CDR3 in DNA: TGTGCCAGCAGTGCCCTTTCCTACGAGCAGTACTTC.

The J gene is TRBJ1-1, the V gene TRBV21-1; no DNA check was done on the table's D call, TRBD1. TRBV21-1 is a pseudogene. The CDR3 runs 15 residues. The CDR3 spells CASSKGDRGDTEAFF. The CDR3 DNA follows: TGTGCCAGCAGCAAAGGGGACAGGGGGGACACTGAAGCTTTCTTT.

V is TRBV28 and J is TRBJ2-3; 8 nucleotides match TRBD2. Germline CDR1 reads MDHEN; CDR2 reads SYDVKM. V lost 1 base, J lost 4 bases, and 7 bases stayed unmatched. This CDR3 has 16 amino acids. CDR3 sequence reads: CASSLSGAGGSDTQYF. CDR3 nucleotides: TGTGCCAGCAGTTTATCAGGCGCGGGGGGTTCAGATACGCAGTATTTT.

The rearrangement joins TRBV18 to TRBJ1-5, with D uncertain. The V end lost 4 bases, the J end lost 0 bases, and 10 bases lay between the germline ends. The CDR3 spans 15 residues. Germline V gives CDR1 KGHSH, CDR2 LQKENI. The CDR3 nucleotides read TGTGCCAGCTCACGTGGAGGGAATAGCAATCAGCCCCAGCATTTT. Amino acid sequence: CASSRGGNSNQPQHF. The full variable domain, with the rest looked up from reference TRBV18 and TRBJ1-5, is NAGVMQNPRHLVRRRGQEARLRCSPMKGHSHVYWYRQLPEEGLKFMVYLQKENIIDESGMPKERFSAEFPKEGPSILRIQQVVRGDSAAYFCASSRGGNSNQPQHFGDGTRLSIL.

The chain uses TRBV6-5 and TRBJ2-6; D is uncertain. The CDR3 spans 13 residues. Looked up from germline, CDR1 is MNHEY and CDR2 is SVGAGI. V lost 6 bases and J 4 bases, leaving 7 bases between the germline ends. This CDR3 is CASRVVGANVLTF. The CDR3 nucleotides are TGTGCCAGCAGGGTAGTGGGGGCCAACGTCCTGACTTTC.

This chain joins TRBV7-9 and TRBJ1-5; 9 nucleotides agree with TRBD1. Unmatched junction bases numbered 7, after V lost 4 bases and J lost 6 bases. Germline CDR1 is SEHNR and CDR2 is FQNEAQ (reference sequence). This CDR3 comprises 15 residues. CDR3 DNA sequence: TGTGCCAGCAGCTCAGGGACAGGGTATCTTCAGCCCCAGCATTTT. Encoded protein: CASSSGTGYLQPQHF.

V and J are TRBV3-1 (or the pseudogene TRBV3-2) and TRBJ1-1, with D perhaps matching TRBD1 (5 bases). This CDR3 is 11 amino acids long. Germline CDR1 is LGHDT and CDR2 is YNNKEL (reference sequence). V was cut by 8 bases and J by 8 bases, with 12 bases left in between. CDR3 in DNA: TGTGCCAGCCGGAGTGGGGGGGAAGCTTTCTTT. It is translated as CASRSGGEAFF.

This chain links TRBV5-1 with TRBJ2-5, with TRBD1 identical over 9 bases. The CDR3 runs 14 residues. The J segment lost 2 bases and the V segment lost 5 bases, leaving 4 bases of the junction unmatched. From germline, CDR1 is SGHRS and CDR2 YFSETQ. In nucleotides, the CDR3 is TGCGCCAGCAGTCCGGGACAGGGACAAGAGACCCAGTACTTC. The encoded protein is CASSPGQGQETQYF.

V gene TRBV4-1 combines with J gene TRBJ2-3; 7 nucleotides align to TRBD1. Germline V gene lookup returns CDR1 MGHRA and CDR2 YSYEKL. The CDR3 has 16 residues. Unmatched junction bases numbered 6, after V lost 3 bases and J lost 0 bases. CDR3 in amino acids: CASSQPGTVSTDTQYF. The CDR3 nucleotides are TGCGCCAGCAGCCAGCCCGGGACAGTTAGCACAGATACGCAGTATTTT.

The J gene is TRBJ2-5, the V gene TRBV4-3; D perhaps matches TRBD1 (6 bases). Trimming removed 4 bases from V and 0 bases from J, with 12 bases in between. The V gene's germline CDR1 is LGHNA and CDR2 YSLEER. This CDR3 contains 15 residues. This CDR3 is CASSPQQGYQETQYF. The DNA of the CDR3 is TGCGCCAGCAGCCCCCAACAGGGTTACCAAGAGACCCAGTACTTC.

The count of this clone is one. V usage is TRBV19 and J usage is TRBJ1-2; no clear D gene. This CDR3 contains 16 residues. Trimming took off 4 bases at V and 8 bases at J, with 23 bases between the two ends. Germline loops: CDR1 LNHDA, CDR2 SQIVND (reference sequence). Written as DNA, the CDR3 is TGTGCCAGTAGTACCCCCGGGAAGGGCGCTCCGGGGGGCTACACCTTC. Translated: CASSTPGKGAPGGYTF.

CDR3: CAWSESGTGNWYEQYF. In DNA, the CDR3 is TGTGCCTGGAGTGAATCGGGGACAGGGAATTGGTACGAGCAGTACTTC. The chain recombines TRBV30 with TRBJ2-7; 9 positions agree with TRBD1. Germline CDR1 and CDR2: GTSNPN and SVGIG (reference sequence). CDR3 length: 16 amino acids. The V and J ends lost 1 base and 4 bases, in that order; junction bases with no gene match: 11.

V gene TRBV7-9 combines with J gene TRBJ1-6; D not certain. Trimming took 1 base from V and 8 from J, leaving 9 bases between them. The length of the CDR3 is 14 residues. Looked up from germline, CDR1 is SEHNR and CDR2 is FQNEAQ (reference sequence). For the CDR3, the DNA is TGTGCCAGCAGCTTAGGCTCTTATCATTCACCCCTCCACTTT. Translating gives CASSLGSYHSPLHF. Based on the CDR3 plus reference TRBV7-9 and TRBJ1-6, the full variable domain is DTGVSQNPRHKITKRGQNVTFRCDPISEHNRLYWYRQTLGQGPEFLTYFQNEAQLEKSRLLSDRFSAERPKGSFSTLEIQRTEQGDSAMYLCASSLGSYHSPLHFGNGTRLTVT.

The chain couples TRBV7-2 to TRBJ2-7; 9 nucleotides match TRBD2. V shed 2 bases and J 0 bases; nucleotides not matched to a gene: 2. The CDR3 consists of 15 residues. Germline V gene data show CDR1 as SGHTA and CDR2 as FQGNSA. CDR3 region: CASSLSGGSSYEQYF. The CDR3 bases are TGTGCCAGCAGCTTAAGCGGGGGGTCCTCCTACGAGCAGTACTTC.

V gene TRBV14 combines with J gene TRBJ1-3, with D perhaps TRBD1 (5 bases). The CDR3 length is 17 residues. Germline V lookup: CDR1 SGHDN, CDR2 FVKESK. V shed 4 bases and J shed 2 bases, with 18 bases lying between them. CDR3 amino acids: CASSRSSWDLPGNTIYF. CDR3 nucleotides: TGTGCCAGCAGCCGCTCCTCTTGGGACCTACCTGGAAACACCATATATTTT. The entire variable domain, with the rest obtained from reference TRBV14 and TRBJ1-3, is as follows: EAGVTQFPSHSVIEKGQTVTLRCDPISGHDNLYWYRRVMGKEIKFLLHFVKESKQDESGMPNNRFLAERTGGTYSTLKVQPAELEDSGVYFCASSRSSWDLPGNTIYFGEGSWLTVV.

The chain carries TRBV30 and TRBJ1-5, with D unresolved. The germline CDR1 and CDR2 sequences are GTSNPN and SVGIG (reference sequence). V gave up 0 bases and J gave up 4 bases, with 7 bases separating them. This CDR3 comprises 13 residues. CDR3 sequence (DNA): TGTGCCTGGAGTGTACGTCCGAATCAGCCCCAGCATTTT. This sequence encodes CAWSVRPNQPQHF. Full variable domain (remainder filled in from reference TRBV30 and TRBJ1-5): SQTIHQWPATLVQPVGSPLSLECTVEGTSNPNLYWYRQAAGRGLQLLFYSVGIGQISSEVPQNLSASRPQDRQFILSSKKLLLSDSGFYLCAWSVRPNQPQHFGDGTRLSIL.

This clone was recorded once. The rearrangement links TRBV6-6 to TRBJ2-4, with a tentative D call TRBD1 (6 bases). The CDR3 has 15 amino acids. V lost 0 bases and J 0 bases, leaving 6 bases between the germline ends. In germline, CDR1 is MNHNY, CDR2 SVGAGI (reference sequence). CDR3 sequence: CASSYSQGAKNIQYF. The DNA of the CDR3 is TGTGCCAGCAGTTACTCACAGGGAGCCAAAAACATTCAGTACTTC.

This clone appeared a few times. This sequence joins TRBV19 and TRBJ1-2; 10 bases line up with TRBD1. CDR1 and CDR2 (germline): LNHDA, SQIVND (reference sequence). This CDR3 has 14 amino acids. Trimming took 8 bases from V and 2 from J; bases not matched to a gene: 5. In nucleotides, the CDR3 is TGTGCCAGTTCCGGGACAGGGGAGAACTATGGCTACACCTTC. Its translation: CASSGTGENYGYTF.

Only one count was recorded for this clone. The chain uses TRBV6-5 and TRBJ2-7; D assignment may be TRBD1 or TRBD2 (5 bases each). Deletions cut 0 bases from V and 3 bases from J, with 12 bases between. The CDR3 is 15 residues long. Per germline, CDR1 MNHEY and CDR2 SVGAGI. The CDR3 spells CASSYSPGRGYEQYF. The CDR3 nucleotides are TGTGCCAGCAGTTACTCCCCGGGAAGGGGCTACGAGCAGTACTTC.

The V call is TRBV18, the J call TRBJ1-5; 9 bases map to TRBD1. Germline CDR1 is KGHSH and CDR2 is LQKENI. The length of the CDR3 is 15 residues. The V and J ends lost 2 bases and 1 base, in that order; junction bases with no gene match: 0. In nucleotides, the CDR3 is TGTGCCAGCTCACCAGGGACAGGGAGCAATCAGCCCCAGCATTTT. It translates to CASSPGTGSNQPQHF.

The chain uses TRBV4-1 and TRBJ1-1, with D perhaps matching TRBD1 (6 bases). Trimming removed 4 bases at V and 5 bases at J, with 20 bases between. From germline, CDR1 is MGHRA and CDR2 YSYEKL. This CDR3 has 16 residues. The CDR3 sequence is CASSRGGWGALTEAFF. The CDR3 DNA reads TGCGCCAGCAGCCGGGGAGGGTGGGGGGCCTTGACTGAAGCTTTCTTT.

Here the CDR3 DNA reads TGTGCCAGCAGTCTTTTAGCGCTAGGGGCTAGCGGATCCCACAATGAGCAGTTCTTC. Its translation is CASSLLALGASGSHNEQFF. This rearrangement joins TRBV7-9 to TRBJ2-1, with 7 positions matching TRBD2. The V segment lost 6 bases and the J segment 5 bases; nucleotides outside the gene matches: 22. The germline gives CDR1 SEHNR, CDR2 FQNEAQ (reference sequence). The CDR3 loop spans 19 amino acids. Full variable domain (outside the CDR3, taken from reference TRBV7-9 and TRBJ2-1): DTGVSQNPRHKITKRGQNVTFRCDPISEHNRLYWYRQTLGQGPEFLTYFQNEAQLEKSRLLSDRFSAERPKGSFSTLEIQRTEQGDSAMYLCASSLLALGASGSHNEQFFGPGTRLTVL.

This clone was picked up one time. This chain links TRBV9 with TRBJ1-1; TRBD1 matches 10 bases. The CDR3 has 18 residues. The junction had 9 bases not matched to a gene; V was cut back by 0 bases and J by 1 base. From germline, CDR1 is SGDLS and CDR2 YYNGEE. The CDR3 loop reads CASSVAPGTGVGNTEAFF. DNA of the CDR3: TGTGCCAGCAGCGTAGCCCCCGGGACAGGGGTGGGGAACACTGAAGCTTTCTTT.

The chain joins TRBV7-2 to TRBJ1-1; no definite D call. The CDR3 extends over 14 amino acids. Germline CDR1 and CDR2: SGHTA and FQGNSA. Trimming pared 2 bases from V and 3 bases from J, leaving 10 bases between. In nucleotides, the CDR3 is TGTGCCAGCAGCTTAACATTACGTGACACTGAAGCTTTCTTT. This sequence encodes CASSLTLRDTEAFF.

V usage is TRBV5-5 and J usage is TRBJ1-2, with D tentatively TRBD1 (5 bases). V was cut by 5 bases and J by 2 bases, with 13 bases left in between. The CDR3 is 14 residues long. Germline lookup yields CDR1 SGHKS and CDR2 YYEKEE (reference sequence). The CDR3 loop is CASREWGYNYGYTF. CDR3 DNA: TGTGCCAGCAGGGAATGGGGGTACAACTATGGCTACACCTTC.

This clone came up a few times. This sequence joins TRBV6-5 and TRBJ2-7; no clear D. CDR1 MNHEY and CDR2 SVGAGI come from the germline V gene. CDR3 size: 14 residues. Trimming stripped 8 bases from V and 1 base from J, with 15 bases between. The CDR3 coding sequence is TGTGCCAGCTCAAGGACCTACGGGTCCTACGAGCAGTACTTC. It codes for CASSRTYGSYEQYF.

The chain links TRBV3-1 (or the pseudogene TRBV3-2) to TRBJ2-1; TRBD2 matches at 7 bases. The germline CDR1 and CDR2 sequences are LGHDT and YNNKEL (reference sequence). The V gene end was trimmed by 4 bases and the J gene end by 4 bases; junction bases not matched to a gene: 7. CDR3 length equals 15 residues. The CDR3 spells CASSLGLEFYNEQFF. CDR3 DNA sequence: TGTGCCAGCAGCCTTGGACTAGAATTTTACAATGAGCAGTTCTTC.

The chain links TRBV28 to TRBJ1-6; D perhaps matches TRBD1 (6 bases). CDR3 size: 14 residues. Trimming removed 5 bases from V and 7 bases from J, with 12 bases in between. From germline, CDR1 is MDHEN and CDR2 SYDVKM. The CDR3 sequence: CASSGRTENSPLHF. In DNA form, the CDR3 reads TGTGCCAGCAGTGGGCGGACAGAAAATTCACCCCTCCACTTT.